This T cell receptor beta chain appears in the sequencing data of a study of shared clonotypes between healthy human individuals. General study results and limits: There were few donors, and this limited the genetic and exposure-history diversity represented. It was only blood that was sampled, and tissue repertoires likely differ. Generation of non-shared clonotypes was less probable than generation of clonotypes shared by all four donors.

This table comes from immunoSEQ multiplex PCR, and its TCRdb copy is limited to in-frame clones, with some not included. The repertoire holds 2 million to 3 million clones, 93% seen once, with approximately 0.35% in the top ten. This clone was observed a single time. The antigen is unknown. Both subsets, CD45RA+ naive and CD45RA-negative memory, were split from the CD4+ cells. The germline gives CDR1 SGHRS, CDR2 YFSETQ. V was shortened by 0 bases and J by 5 bases, with 8 bases between the two germline ends. The CDR3 is made up of 13 amino acids. This clonotype was obtained from a young man in good health. Some clones in this sample may be carry-over from other donors' samples. Material for sequencing was naive CD4+ T cells from PBMCs. Subset specified: CD45RA+ positively selected. The chain uses TRBV5-1 and TRBJ1-2; D gene ambiguous. The CDR3 region has the DNA TGCGCCAGCAGCTTGGTTCCCGGGTATGGCTACACCTTC. Amino acids: CASSLVPGYGYTF.